Shown below are 13 T cell receptor beta chains from a single sample sequenced in a study of T cells after yellow fever vaccination. TCRdb itself ran the 5' RACE reads through MiXCR, one entry per CDR3 protein. Of some 350,000 distinct CDR3 sequences in the sample, under 7.5% were seen once. This material consisted of PBMCs, taken 5 days after the yellow fever booster vaccination. The source of these receptors is a man aged 25 to 40 who received the YFV17D yellow fever vaccine.

At least ten counts were recorded for this clonotype. This rearrangement joins TRBV12-3 or TRBV12-4 to TRBJ1-3; possible D gene TRBD1, 5 bases. This CDR3 spans 16 amino acids. V lost 2 bases and J lost 4, with 15 bases in between. Written as DNA, the CDR3 is TGTGCCAGCAGTTTAAAGGGGCATTCTTCGGGAAACACCATATATTTT. Protein: CASSLKGHSSGNTIYF.

This clonotype was recorded many times. V and J are TRBV29-1 and TRBJ2-3, with 7 bases aligning to TRBD2. The CDR3 is 13 residues long. Looked up from germline, CDR1 is SQVTM and CDR2 is ANQGSEA. V shed 4 bases and J 6 bases; nucleotides not matched to a gene: 7. CDR3: CSVGPGGGDTQYF. Written as DNA, the CDR3 is TGCAGCGTTGGCCCTGGGGGGGGGGATACGCAGTATTTT.

The chain uses TRBV20-1 and TRBJ2-3, with D possibly being TRBD2 (6 bases). This CDR3 contains 12 residues. The V end lost 3 bases, the J end lost 5 bases, and 9 bases lay between the germline ends. Germline CDR1 DFQATT, CDR2 SNEGSKA (reference sequence). CDR3 nucleotide sequence: TGCAGTGCTAGGGAGGGCCAAGATACGCAGTATTTT. As protein: CSAREGQDTQYF.

The V gene is TRBV10-3, the J gene TRBJ2-5; weak D call: TRBD2 (6 bases). The CDR3 sequence is 13 residues long. The V end lost 8 bases, the J end lost 2 bases, and 12 bases lay between the germline ends. The germline V gene has CDR1 ENHRY and CDR2 SYGVKD. The CDR3 here is CAIALARQETQYF. The CDR3 DNA reads TGTGCCATCGCGCTAGCGAGACAAGAGACCCAGTACTTC.

The CDR3 bases are TGCAGTGCCAGTAGACCCCCGGGGCAGGAGCAGTTCTTC. This translates into CSASRPPGQEQFF. This chain links TRBV20-1 with TRBJ2-1; D may be TRBD1 or TRBD2 (5 bases each). Germline V lookup: CDR1 DFQATT, CDR2 SNEGSKA (reference sequence). CDR3 size: 13 residues. Trimming stripped 6 bases from V and 10 bases from J, with 19 bases between.

This clonotype was picked up many times. This sequence joins TRBV28 and TRBJ2-1, with 11 bases aligning to TRBD1. V trimming: 6 bases; J trimming: 4 bases; junction bases outside the gene matches: 8. CDR3 length: 16 residues. Germline V gene sequence: CDR1 MDHEN, CDR2 SYDVKM. In nucleotides, the CDR3 is TGTGCCAGCAGGGCAGCCGGGACAGGGGGTTACAATGAGCAGTTCTTC. Its protein product is CASRAAGTGGYNEQFF.

V gene TRBV19 combines with J gene TRBJ2-7; D unclear. The CDR3 totals 14 residues. The germline V and J ends were trimmed by 3 bases and 6 bases, with 15 bases remaining between them. Germline assignment: CDR1 LNHDA and CDR2 SQIVND (reference sequence). CDR3 nucleotides: TGTGCCAGTAGTATGCTGACCAACTCAGGCGAGCAGTACTTC. This translates into CASSMLTNSGEQYF.

Many counts were recorded for this clonotype. This chain uses TRBV12-3 or TRBV12-4 with TRBJ2-7, with D uncertain. V was clipped by 6 bases and J by 7 bases, with 16 bases between them. This CDR3 region has 13 residues. CDR3 sequence reads: CASSERAPGEQYF. The CDR3 DNA reads as TGTGCCAGCAGCGAACGGGCTCCCGGGGAGCAGTACTTC.

This clonotype was seen a few times. The chain is built from TRBV12-3 or TRBV12-4 and TRBJ2-1; D perhaps matches TRBD2 (6 bases). This CDR3 is 13 amino acids long. The germline V and J ends were trimmed by 6 bases and 9 bases, with 15 bases remaining between them. For the CDR3, the DNA is TGTGCCAGCAGGCTGCCGGGCGGGGCTGAGCAGTTCTTC. Amino acids: CASRLPGGAEQFF.

This clonotype was detected ten times or more. This sequence joins TRBV5-1 and TRBJ1-1; weak D call: TRBD1 (5 bases). Per germline, CDR1 SGHRS and CDR2 YFSETQ. The CDR3 totals 14 residues. Trimming removed 1 base at V and 2 bases at J, with 9 bases between. The CDR3 region has the DNA TGCGCCAGCAGCTTGTCACAGGCCAACACTGAAGCTTTCTTT. Translated: CASSLSQANTEAFF.

This clonotype was counted many times. V gene TRBV27 combines with J gene TRBJ2-1, with D tentatively TRBD2 (5 bases). The CDR3 runs to 14 residues. Germline CDR1 and CDR2: MNHEY and SMNVEV (reference sequence). Trimming stripped 5 bases from V and 3 bases from J, with 11 bases between. The CDR3 bases are TGTGCCAGCAGTGTGACTAAGGTCTACAATGAGCAGTTCTTC. Translation gives CASSVTKVYNEQFF.

This clonotype has just a few counts. The J gene is TRBJ1-5, the V gene TRBV6-1, with 11 bases that match TRBD1. V was clipped by 5 bases and J by 4 bases; unmatched bases: 4. The CDR3 is made up of 15 amino acids. Germline V gene data show CDR1 as MNHNS and CDR2 as SASEGT. CDR3 in DNA: TGTGCCAGCAGTAAGGACAGGGGGCGAAATCAGCCCCAGCATTTT. The encoded protein is CASSKDRGRNQPQHF.

This clonotype showed up just a few times. The V call is TRBV15, the J call TRBJ2-7; TRBD2 matches at 10 bases. The CDR3 runs 16 residues. Germline CDR1 is LNHNV and CDR2 is YYDKDF (reference sequence). The V and J ends lost 8 bases and 5 bases, in that order; junction bases with no gene match: 15. The CDR3 bases are TGTGCCACCTCGCCATCGCTTCTAGCGGGAGTCCACGAGCAGTACTTC. It specifies CATSPSLLAGVHEQYF. Full variable domain (rest looked up from reference TRBV15 and TRBJ2-7): DAMVIQNPRYQVTQFGKPVTLSCSQTLNHNVMYWYQQKSSQAPKLLFHYYDKDFNNEADTPDNFQSRRPNTSFCFLDIRSPGLGDTAMYLCATSPSLLAGVHEQYFGPGTRLTVT.